These T cell receptor beta chains were read from a single sample in a study of cytomegalovirus exposure and HLA in healthy donors. Sequenced by immunoSEQ multiplex PCR; TCRdb stores in-frame clones only, minus some. The repertoire holds about 230,000 clones, with under 90% as singletons. The sample taken for sequencing was PBMCs. The receptors were sampled from a human donor in good health. Each CDR3 is given with its conserved first and last residue. The D gene is left open where the match is weak. Some rows mark clone size as missing; the rest say once, few, many or name a class of expanded clone.

d_gene: NA
abundance: once
len: 15
j_gene: TRBJ2-3
v_gene: TRBV6-5
CDR3aa: CASNPRGGRWDTQYF
CDR3nt: TGTGCCAGCAACCCCCGTGGGGGGAGGTGGGATACGCAGTATTTT

d_gene: TRBD1
abundance: NA
len: 16
j_gene: TRBJ1-2
v_gene: TRBV19
CDR3aa: CASSSPTGGPNYGYTF
CDR3nt: TGTGCCAGTAGTTCACCGACAGGGGGTCCTAACTATGGCTACACCTTC

d_gene: TRBD1
abundance: NA
len: 14
j_gene: TRBJ2-3
v_gene: TRBV19
CDR3aa: CASGLQGGTDTQYF
CDR3nt: TGTGCCAGTGGGCTACAGGGGGGAACAGATACGCAGTATTTT

d_gene: TRBD1
abundance: NA
len: 15
j_gene: TRBJ2-5
v_gene: TRBV9
CDR3aa: CASSVGPGGKETQYF
CDR3nt: TGTGCCAGCAGCGTAGGCCCAGGGGGCAAGGAGACCCAGTACTTC

d_gene: NA
abundance: NA
len: 13
j_gene: TRBJ2-5
v_gene: TRBV5-1
CDR3aa: CASTPVGVETQYF
CDR3nt: TGCGCCAGCACCCCGGTGGGAGTAGAGACCCAGTACTTC

d_gene: TRBD1
abundance: NA
len: 16
j_gene: TRBJ1-4
v_gene: TRBV27
CDR3aa: CASSHQQGGKDEKLFF
CDR3nt: TGTGCCAGCAGTCACCAACAGGGGGGAAAAGATGAAAAACTGTTTTTT

d_gene: NA
abundance: NA
len: 15
j_gene: TRBJ2-1
v_gene: TRBV7-2
CDR3aa: CASSKTPGSYNEQFF
CDR3nt: TGTGCCAGCAGCAAAACCCCCGGTTCCTACAATGAGCAGTTCTTC

d_gene: TRBD2
abundance: NA
len: 16
j_gene: TRBJ2-2
v_gene: TRBV7-6
CDR3aa: CASSLGGLAGPGELFF
CDR3nt: TGTGCCAGCAGCTTAGGTGGTCTAGCGGGACCCGGGGAGCTGTTTTTT

d_gene: TRBD1
abundance: NA
len: 14
j_gene: TRBJ2-7
v_gene: TRBV19
CDR3aa: CASSTTGGVYEQYF
CDR3nt: TGTGCCAGTAGTACGACAGGGGGCGTATACGAGCAGTACTTC

d_gene: TRBD2
abundance: once
len: 16
j_gene: TRBJ2-1
v_gene: TRBV6-6
CDR3aa: CASSYLLAGVGNEQFF
CDR3nt: TGTGCCAGCAGTTACCTTCTAGCGGGAGTAGGCAATGAGCAGTTCTTC

d_gene: NA
abundance: NA
len: 13
j_gene: TRBJ1-1
v_gene: TRBV9
CDR3aa: CASSVGARTEAFF
CDR3nt: TGTGCCAGCAGCGTTGGGGCTCGAACTGAAGCTTTCTTT

d_gene: TRBD1
abundance: NA
len: 15
j_gene: TRBJ1-1
v_gene: TRBV18
CDR3aa: CASSPIQGENTEAFF
CDR3nt: TGTGCCAGCTCACCAATACAGGGGGAGAACACTGAAGCTTTCTTT

d_gene: TRBD1
abundance: few
len: 13
j_gene: TRBJ1-1
v_gene: TRBV28
CDR3aa: CASRDRGNTEAFF
CDR3nt: TGTGCCAGCAGGGACAGGGGAAACACTGAAGCTTTCTTT

d_gene: NA
abundance: NA
len: 16
j_gene: TRBJ1-5
v_gene: TRBV6-6
CDR3aa: CASSYGVGQLHQPQHF
CDR3nt: TGTGCCAGCAGTTACGGGGTAGGACAGTTGCATCAGCCCCAGCATTTT

d_gene: NA
abundance: NA
len: 12
j_gene: TRBJ2-7
v_gene: TRBV10-3
CDR3aa: CAISESRQGQYF
CDR3nt: TGTGCCATCAGTGAGTCTCGTCAGGGGCAGTACTTC